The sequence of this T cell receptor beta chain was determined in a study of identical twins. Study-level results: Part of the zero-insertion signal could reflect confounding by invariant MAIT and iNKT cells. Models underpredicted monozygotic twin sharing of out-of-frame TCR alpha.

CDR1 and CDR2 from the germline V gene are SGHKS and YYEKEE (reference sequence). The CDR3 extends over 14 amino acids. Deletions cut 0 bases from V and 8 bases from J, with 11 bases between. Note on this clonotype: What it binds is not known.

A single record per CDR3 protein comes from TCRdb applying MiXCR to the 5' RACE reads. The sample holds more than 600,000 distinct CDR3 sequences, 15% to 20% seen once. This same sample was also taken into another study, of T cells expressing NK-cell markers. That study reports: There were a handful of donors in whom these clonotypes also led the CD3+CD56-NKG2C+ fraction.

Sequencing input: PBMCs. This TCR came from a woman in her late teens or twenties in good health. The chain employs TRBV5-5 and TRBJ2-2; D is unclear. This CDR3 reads CASSLEAFLGELFF. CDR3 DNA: TGTGCCAGCAGCTTGGAGGCTTTTTTGGGGGAGCTGTTTTTT. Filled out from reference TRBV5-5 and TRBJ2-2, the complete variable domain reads DAGVTQSPTHLIKTRGQQVTLRCSPISGHKSVSWYQQVLGQGPQFIFQYYEKEERGRGNFPDRFSARQFPNYSSELNVNALLLGDSALYLCASSLEAFLGELFFGEGSRLTVL.